This entry describes one T cell receptor (beta chain). Its antigen is as yet unknown. The CDR3 is 11 amino acids. Trimming took off 3 bases at V and 5 bases at J, with 5 bases between the two ends. Germline V gene data show CDR1 as SGHRS and CDR2 as YFSETQ. The libraries were made with immunoSEQ v3. The data were produced by immunoSEQ multiplex PCR, yet TCRdb's version contains in-frame clones alone and is incomplete. Here the sample spans more than 45,000 clones, less than 75% being singletons. Specified time point: pre-treatment sample, taken before nivolumab and TIL therapy. The data derive from a study of TIL therapy for anti-PD-1-resistant metastatic lung cancer. The overall study: Most patients had lung adenocarcinoma; several tumors were EGFR-mutant, two ALK-rearranged; half smoked currently or formerly.

Findings and limits, study-wide: This highly selected cohort may not generalize to typical lung cancer patients.

The origin of this receptor is a person aged 25 to 79 with non-small cell lung cancer. The chain uses TRBV5-1 and TRBJ2-5; possible D gene TRBD2, 5 bases. The sequenced sample was blood, obtained at baseline. This chain's CDR3 is CASSSGETQYF. DNA for the CDR3: TGCGCCAGCAGCTCGGGGGAGACCCAGTACTTC.